These 26 T cell receptor beta chains share one sample of origin, sequenced in a study of blood T cell repertoires in COVID-19. TCRdb's copy holds only in-frame clones and misses some; the assay was immunoSEQ multiplex PCR. Of around 270,000 clones in the sample, 75% to 90% were seen once. The sample taken for sequencing was peripheral blood. The source is a man aged 40-50 years with acute or convalescent COVID-19.

This chain links TRBV11-2 with TRBJ1-3; D is ambiguous. The CDR3 spans 14 residues. Trimming took off 5 bases at V and 4 bases at J, with 12 bases between the two ends. In germline, CDR1 is SGHAT, CDR2 FQNNGV. In DNA form, the CDR3 reads TGTGCCAGCAGCCAGACGGGGAGGGGAAACACCATATATTTT. As protein: CASSQTGRGNTIYF.

This sequence joins TRBV10-1 and TRBJ2-5; a weak D match, TRBD2 (5 bases). V was pared by 5 bases and J by 7 bases, with 11 bases between. This CDR3 spans 12 amino acids. The germline CDR1 and CDR2 sequences are WNHNN and SYGVQD (reference sequence). The DNA of the CDR3 is TGCGCCAGCAGTTACGACCGGGGGACCCAGTACTTC. Translated: CASSYDRGTQYF.

The chain combines TRBV24-1 with TRBJ2-1; D unresolved. CDR1 is KGHDR, CDR2 SFDVKD, per germline. The CDR3 is 18 residues long. V was pared by 3 bases and J by 5 bases, with 22 bases between. The CDR3 nucleotides are TGTGCCACCAGTGATCCTAGGTTGGAAGGTAGATTAAACAATGAGCAGTTCTTC. The encoded protein is CATSDPRLEGRLNNEQFF.

The chain couples TRBV7-3 to TRBJ2-2; D is possibly TRBD2 (6 bases). Germline CDR1 and CDR2: SGHTA and FQGTGA. Trimming took off 2 bases at V and 5 bases at J, with 12 bases between the two ends. The CDR3 sequence is 15 residues long. CDR3 DNA sequence: TGTGCCAGCAGCTTATCCCGGGACTCTACCGGGGAGCTGTTTTTT. Translating gives CASSLSRDSTGELFF.

The chain is built from TRBV19 and TRBJ2-3; 12 bases fit TRBD2. The V gene's germline CDR1 is LNHDA and CDR2 SQIVND (reference sequence). J gave up 5 bases and V 5 bases, and 8 bases lay outside the gene matches. This CDR3 region has 16 residues. CDR3 in DNA: TGTGCCAGTAGTTTACTTCTAGCGGGGGGGAGAGATACGCAGTATTTT. Translation gives CASSLLLAGGRDTQYF.

This chain uses TRBV6-1 with TRBJ2-7; 7 positions agree with TRBD2. The CDR3 loop spans 13 amino acids. V was clipped by 3 bases and J by 7 bases; unmatched bases: 6. Germline CDR1 reads MNHNS; CDR2 reads SASEGT. The CDR3 sequence: CASSDPGGLEQYF. The CDR3 DNA is TGTGCCAGCAGTGACCCGGGGGGTTTGGAGCAGTACTTC.

The chain carries TRBV29-1 and TRBJ1-2; 9 nucleotides align to TRBD1. Germline CDR1 is SQVTM and CDR2 is ANQGSEA. The CDR3 consists of 14 residues. V lost 5 bases and J lost 5; bases outside the gene matches: 9. The CDR3 spells CSVRLTGGGYGYTF. CDR3 coding DNA: TGCAGCGTTCGACTGACAGGGGGAGGGTATGGCTACACCTTC.

The gene calls are TRBV29-1 and TRBJ2-7, with D hard to call. Germline CDR1 is SQVTM and CDR2 is ANQGSEA. Trimming removed 5 bases from V and 0 bases from J, with 5 bases in between. This CDR3 contains 11 residues. CDR3 bases: TGCAGCGTTTGGAGCTCCTACGAGCAGTACTTC. It translates to CSVWSSYEQYF.

V and J are TRBV6-5 and TRBJ1-1, with D possibly matching TRBD1 (5 bases). Germline CDR1 reads MNHEY; CDR2 reads SVGAGI. The CDR3 is 16 amino acids. V was cut by 0 bases and J by 3 bases, with 14 bases left in between. In DNA form, the CDR3 reads TGTGCCAGCAGTTACTCGTCAGGGATTTATTACACTGAAGCTTTCTTT. Translated: CASSYSSGIYYTEAFF.

The V call is TRBV2, the J call TRBJ2-2; D call uncertain. V lost 0 bases, J lost 4 bases, and 9 bases lay in between. This CDR3 spans 15 amino acids. From germline, CDR1 is SNHLY and CDR2 FYNNEI. CDR3 bases: TGTGCCAGCAGTGAAGCGGCGGCTAGCACCGGGGAGCTGTTTTTT. Translating gives CASSEAAASTGELFF.

The CDR3 DNA is TGTGCCATCAGTGACTCCGCCAGGTGGTCCTACGAGCAGTACTTC. Translation gives CAISDSARWSYEQYF. This chain joins TRBV10-3 and TRBJ2-7; D unclear. Germline CDR1 and CDR2: ENHRY and SYGVKD. V was shortened by 3 bases and J by 1 base, with 13 bases between the two germline ends. The CDR3 extends over 15 amino acids.

This clone has only one observation. The CDR3 loop reads CATSRDYGGVRGGNQPQHF. CDR3 sequence (DNA): TGTGCCACCAGCAGAGATTACGGCGGGGTGCGGGGGGGCAATCAGCCCCAGCATTTT. This rearrangement joins TRBV15 to TRBJ1-5; the D gene is possibly TRBD1 (5 bases). From germline, CDR1 is LNHNV and CDR2 YYDKDF (reference sequence). The V and J ends lost 0 bases and 2 bases respectively, with 20 bases between them. The CDR3 runs 19 residues. Combining the CDR3 with reference TRBV15 and TRBJ1-5 gives the whole variable domain DAMVIQNPRYQVTQFGKPVTLSCSQTLNHNVMYWYQQKSSQAPKLLFHYYDKDFNNEADTPDNFQSRRPNTSFCFLDIRSPGLGDTAMYLCATSRDYGGVRGGNQPQHFGDGTRLSIL.

The chain carries TRBV5-6 and TRBJ2-1; a weak D match, TRBD1 (5 bases). The ends were cut back, 2 bases at V and 8 bases at J, with 11 bases in the middle. CDR1 and CDR2 from the germline V gene are SGHDT and YYEEEE. The CDR3 has 13 residues. The CDR3 nucleotides read TGTGCCAGCAGCTTATTAGGGGTGGATGAGCAGTTCTTC. Translating gives CASSLLGVDEQFF.

This chain uses TRBV6-1 with TRBJ1-1, with 8 bases matching TRBD1. This CDR3 is 16 amino acids long. The V gene's germline CDR1 is MNHNS and CDR2 SASEGT. J was trimmed by 1 base and V by 0 bases; bases with no gene match: 4. DNA for the CDR3: TGTGCCAGCAGTGAAGCGCTAGGACAGGGGAACACTGAAGCTTTCTTT. Translated, it gives CASSEALGQGNTEAFF.

The chain combines TRBV29-1 with TRBJ2-2; no clear D gene. In germline, CDR1 is SQVTM, CDR2 ANQGSEA. V lost 4 bases, J lost 1 base, and 4 bases lay in between. This CDR3 comprises 12 residues. The CDR3 DNA follows: TGCAGCGTTGCCAGGAACACCGGGGAGCTGTTTTTT. It specifies CSVARNTGELFF.

The CDR3 coding sequence is TGTGCCAGCACCGACATTACAGGCTTCTCTGGGGCCAACGTCCTGACTTTC. This codes for CASTDITGFSGANVLTF. This chain links TRBV5-6 with TRBJ2-6; maybe TRBD1 (5 bases). Germline-derived CDR1 and CDR2 are SGHDT and YYEEEE. The germline V and J ends were trimmed by 6 bases and 0 bases, with 16 bases remaining between them. The CDR3 has 17 amino acids.

The chain couples TRBV18 to TRBJ1-1, with D perhaps TRBD1 (5 bases). The CDR3 is 12 amino acids. Germline assignment: CDR1 KGHSH and CDR2 LQKENI. V lost 5 bases, J lost 5 bases, and 9 bases lay in between. The CDR3 DNA is TGTGCCAGCTCATGGGGGGGAACTGAAGCTTTCTTT. Protein product: CASSWGGTEAFF.

Note on this clone: The same CDR3 can be traced to other DNA sequences in this sample. The chain carries TRBV2 and TRBJ2-7, with D uncertain. The CDR3 contains 10 residues. V was shortened by 6 bases and J by 4 bases, with 4 bases between the two germline ends. Germline CDR1 SNHLY, CDR2 FYNNEI. The CDR3: CASSLYEQYF. For the CDR3, the DNA is TGTGCCAGCAGCCTATACGAGCAGTACTTC. The full variable domain, completed using reference TRBV2 and TRBJ2-7, is EPEVTQTPSHQVTQMGQEVILRCVPISNHLYFYWYRQILGQKVEFLVSFYNNEISEKSEIFDDQFSVERPDGSNFTLKIRSTKLEDSAMYFCASSLYEQYFGPGTRLTVT.

The chain joins TRBV12-5 to TRBJ2-4; D remains unclear. Germline values: CDR1 LGHNT, CDR2 FRNRAP. This CDR3 has 13 amino acids. V was shortened by 3 bases and J by 9 bases, with 12 bases between the two germline ends. DNA of the CDR3: TGTGCTAGTGGTTTTCCAGGCCTCAGCATTCAGTACTTC. It translates to CASGFPGLSIQYF.

The genes are TRBV28 and TRBJ2-5; D call uncertain. Looked up from germline, CDR1 is MDHEN and CDR2 is SYDVKM. The CDR3 runs 11 residues. V shed 6 bases and J shed 5 bases, with 7 bases lying between them. CDR3 residues: CASSDLETQYF. As DNA, the CDR3 is TGTGCCAGCAGCGACTTGGAGACCCAGTACTTC.

The chain combines TRBV6-6 with TRBJ1-6, with 7 bases that match TRBD1. The germline gives CDR1 MNHNY, CDR2 SVGAGI (reference sequence). CDR3 length equals 17 residues. V was clipped by 5 bases and J by 5 bases; unmatched bases: 12. The chain's CDR3 is CASSLVDPGQNNSPLHF. The CDR3 DNA is TGTGCCAGCAGTCTCGTCGATCCGGGACAGAATAATTCACCCCTCCACTTT.

The chain joins TRBV11-2 to TRBJ2-1; TRBD2 is a possible D gene (5 bases). CDR1 is SGHAT and CDR2 is FQNNGV in the germline V gene. V gave up 5 bases and J gave up 7 bases, with 15 bases separating them. The CDR3 sequence is 14 residues long. The CDR3 protein is CASSPSRAGNEQFF. Here the CDR3 DNA reads TGTGCCAGCAGCCCCTCGAGGGCGGGTAATGAGCAGTTCTTC.

This rearrangement joins TRBV5-1 to TRBJ2-3; 8 nucleotides match TRBD1. V lost 2 bases, J lost 7 bases, and 6 bases stayed unmatched. Germline V gene lookup returns CDR1 SGHRS and CDR2 YFSETQ. The CDR3 contains 14 residues. As DNA, the CDR3 is TGCGCCAGCAGCTTACAGGGGGGAAAGTATACGCAGTATTTT. Translated, it gives CASSLQGGKYTQYF.

This chain connects TRBV19 to TRBJ2-3; tentative D call: TRBD2 (6 bases). CDR3 length: 17 residues. V lost 5 bases and J 0 bases, leaving 18 bases between the germline ends. Germline V gives CDR1 LNHDA, CDR2 SQIVND (reference sequence). The CDR3 loop reads CASSPLGDGTSTDTQYF. The CDR3 nucleotides are TGTGCCAGTAGTCCCCTGGGGGACGGGACTAGCACAGATACGCAGTATTTT.

The genes are TRBV11-2 and TRBJ1-6; no reliable D call. V lost 6 bases and J lost 3, with 12 bases in between. The CDR3 totals 15 residues. Per the germline V gene, CDR1 is SGHAT and CDR2 is FQNNGV. The CDR3 nucleotides are TGTGCCAGCAGTTCTACCATAAGCTATAATTCACCCCTCCACTTT. Encoded protein: CASSSTISYNSPLHF.

The chain combines TRBV2 with TRBJ1-2; D uncertain. Germline assignment: CDR1 SNHLY and CDR2 FYNNEI. This CDR3 is built from 18 residues. Between the trimmed V and J ends, which lost 4 bases and 4 bases, there was a span of 25 bases. Here the CDR3 reads CASSVGAELDPGIYGYTF. The DNA for the CDR3 is TGTGCCAGCAGTGTAGGTGCGGAATTAGATCCGGGAATCTATGGCTACACCTTC.